The source of this T cell receptor (beta chain) is a study of beta chain features in type 1 diabetes. The sample holds a few counts of this clone. What it binds is not known. Points from the study as a whole: Type 1 diabetes patients had TCRB CDR3s that were shorter (moderately but significantly so) in all four CD4+ subsets.

This CDR3 has 12 amino acids. Germline V gene data show CDR1 as PRHDT and CDR2 as FYEKMQ (reference sequence). V lost 10 bases to trimming and J lost 7 bases, with 14 bases between them. All of the isolated RNA was reverse transcribed, so expressed TCRB transcripts were sequenced. Regulatory, naive and central memory T cell samples averaged roughly 4 million reads. Produced via immunoSEQ multiplex PCR; TCRdb's table is partial and in-frame only. This table holds some 240,000 clones, 16% found once. The receptor was derived from a man aged 25-45 years with type 1 diabetes. V usage is TRBV13 and J usage is TRBJ2-1; D ambiguous. The sequencing input was naive CD4+ T cells from blood. The CDR3 DNA sequence: TGTGCCACCTCGGTCCTCTTAAATGAGCAGTTCTTC. This encodes CATSVLLNEQFF.